The source of this TCR beta chain is a study of vaccination and CD4 T cells after COVID-19. Study-wide context: Samples were taken after vaccination, a median of around 78 days after dose two, with a range of 14 to 241.

The treatment denotes: roughly 10-day PBMC culture with coronavirus spike peptide pools or control peptides (ViraFEST assay). ViraFEST relied on peptide pools to expand antigen-specific T cells; the TCRs were sequenced afterward. As to this clonotype: The antigen remains unidentified.

In germline, CDR1 is LNHDA, CDR2 SQIVND (reference sequence). The CDR3 length is 15 residues. The V end lost 3 bases, the J end lost 8 bases, and 14 bases lay between the germline ends. The Oncomine TCR Beta short-read assay sequenced DNA from cultured CD4+ T cells. Each CDR3 protein is one row after TCRdb ran MiXCR on the PCR reads. This table holds 15,000 to 20,000 distinct CDR3 sequences, over 45% found once. Sequencing was done on a sample of CD4+ T cells from blood, cultured in vitro. The clonotype comes from a human donor who had recovered from COVID-19. The chain has TRBV19 and TRBJ1-6, with a tentative D call TRBD1 (5 bases). The CDR3 DNA sequence: TGTGCCAGTAGTATTACTCAGGGTGGCGATTCACCCCTCCACTTT. This encodes CASSITQGGDSPLHF.